What follows are 16 T cell receptor beta chains derived from one specimen sequenced in a study of identical twins. TCRdb itself ran the 5' RACE reads through MiXCR, one entry per CDR3 protein. This repertoire shows roughly 720,000 distinct CDR3 sequences, 18% found once; its top ten account for around 12%. In addition, the sample was reused for a study of T cells expressing NK-cell markers.

Input material: PBMCs. Receptors originate from a young woman in good health.

This clonotype turned up a few times. The V call is TRBV10-3, the J call TRBJ2-5; TRBD1 agrees at 8 bases. CDR1 and CDR2 (germline): ENHRY, SYGVKD. This CDR3 region has 13 residues. Trimming took 7 bases from V and 4 from J; bases not matched to a gene: 5. The CDR3 DNA reads as TGTGCCATCAATCAGGGGGCTAGAGAGACCCAGTACTTC. Its protein is CAINQGARETQYF.

The chain links TRBV10-3 to TRBJ1-1, with D maybe TRBD1 (6 bases). The V end was cut by 6 bases, the J end by 7 bases, with 12 bases between. This CDR3 has 12 residues. Germline V gene lookup returns CDR1 ENHRY and CDR2 SYGVKD. CDR3 protein: CAISAGAGEAFF. In DNA, the CDR3 is TGTGCCATCAGCGCGGGGGCAGGTGAAGCTTTCTTT.

A few counts support this clonotype. V is TRBV29-1 and J is TRBJ2-2; no clear D. Trimming stripped 3 bases from V and 7 bases from J, with 12 bases between. Germline V CDR1 and CDR2: SQVTM, ANQGSEA. The CDR3 covers 13 residues. The DNA of the CDR3 is TGCAGCGTTGATATTAAGGATAACGGGGAGCTGTTTTTT. Protein: CSVDIKDNGELFF.

This clonotype was found a few times. The CDR3 DNA reads as TGCGCCAGCAGCCCTGGGGGAACAGGGGGCTTCAATGAGCAGTTCTTC. It codes for CASSPGGTGGFNEQFF. This rearrangement joins TRBV5-1 to TRBJ2-1; 9 bases agree with TRBD1. Germline assignment: CDR1 SGHRS and CDR2 YFSETQ. Trimming cost V 4 bases and J 6 bases; bases outside gene matches: 11. The CDR3 sequence is 16 residues long.

The chain combines TRBV24-1 with TRBJ2-1; TRBD1 agrees at 7 bases. This CDR3 is built from 13 residues. Losses at the gene ends were 6 bases for V and 6 bases for J; bases not matched to a gene: 4. CDR1 and CDR2 (germline): KGHDR, SFDVKD. CDR3 sequence: CATSTGTVNEQFF. In DNA form, the CDR3 reads TGTGCCACCAGTACCGGGACAGTCAATGAGCAGTTCTTC.

This chain connects TRBV20-1 to TRBJ2-1; D gene ambiguous. CDR1 and CDR2 (germline): DFQATT, SNEGSKA (reference sequence). V was trimmed by 0 bases and J by 11 bases, leaving 8 bases between them. The CDR3 loop spans 11 amino acids. The CDR3 loop reads CSARDPFKQFF. CDR3 nucleotide sequence: TGCAGTGCTAGAGACCCCTTTAAGCAGTTCTTC.

This chain joins TRBV10-3 and TRBJ2-3; 9 bases map to TRBD2. This CDR3 contains 14 residues. CDR1 and CDR2 (germline): ENHRY, SYGVKD. V lost 7 bases and J lost 3; bases outside the gene matches: 5. The CDR3 DNA follows: TGTGCCATCAAGGTTAGCGGGGGAACAGATACGCAGTATTTT. The encoded protein is CAIKVSGGTDTQYF.

This clonotype has only a few counts. This chain's CDR3 is CAASEGTTYEQYF. CDR3 nucleotides: TGTGCCGCCTCGGAGGGGACTACCTACGAGCAGTACTTC. The chain couples TRBV2 to TRBJ2-7, with 7 bases matching TRBD2. Germline-derived CDR1 and CDR2 are SNHLY and FYNNEI. After removal of 11 bases from V and 2 bases from J, the junction contained 9 bases not matched to a gene. This CDR3 region has 13 residues.

This clonotype was observed a handful of times. This chain uses TRBV2 with TRBJ2-1; D call uncertain. The CDR3 is 14 amino acids. V was pared by 7 bases and J by 0 bases, with 10 bases between. CDR1 SNHLY and CDR2 FYNNEI come from the germline V gene. CDR3 in DNA: TGTGCCAGCATAGGGTGGGACTCCTACAATGAGCAGTTCTTC. Translating gives CASIGWDSYNEQFF.

This clonotype has only a few counts. V is TRBV4-3 and J is TRBJ1-6, with 9 bases identical to TRBD1. The ends lost 0 bases at V and 10 bases at J; junction bases unmatched: 4. CDR1 is LGHNA, CDR2 YSLEER, per germline. The CDR3 sequence is 15 residues long. CDR3 sequence: CASSQDGGQGSPLHF. The DNA of the CDR3 is TGCGCCAGCAGCCAAGATGGCGGACAGGGGTCACCCCTCCACTTT.

There are a few counts of this clonotype. The chain couples TRBV7-9 to TRBJ2-7; D may be TRBD1 (6 bases). The CDR3 is 15 amino acids. The germline V gene has CDR1 SEHNR and CDR2 FQNEAQ (reference sequence). V was cut by 6 bases and J by 5 bases, with 20 bases left in between. The CDR3 nucleotides read TGTGCCAGCAGAAAAGCCGCCCAGGGGTTCCACGAGCAGTACTTC. This gives the protein CASRKAAQGFHEQYF.

This clonotype has a handful of counts. The rearrangement links TRBV25-1 to TRBJ2-7, with D perhaps matching TRBD2 (5 bases). The V gene lost 5 bases and the J gene lost 11 bases, with 16 bases spanning the gap. The CDR3 spans 12 residues. Germline values: CDR1 MGHDK, CDR2 SYGVNS. The CDR3 DNA sequence: TGTGCCAGCAGTAATCGTGCGGAGAGGGAGTACTTC. The encoded protein is CASSNRAEREYF.

V usage is TRBV4-3 and J usage is TRBJ2-5; D unclear. V was pared by 2 bases and J by 5 bases, with 15 bases between. Germline loops: CDR1 LGHNA, CDR2 YSLEER. The CDR3 extends over 15 amino acids. Here the CDR3 reads CASSQWINQAETQYF. The CDR3 coding sequence is TGCGCCAGCAGCCAATGGATTAACCAGGCGGAGACCCAGTACTTC.

This clonotype was found a few times. V and J are TRBV20-1 and TRBJ2-5; 7 bases are a match to TRBD1. Germline trimming cut 0 bases from V and 3 bases from J; bases unmatched to any gene: 7. This CDR3 is 15 amino acids long. CDR1 and CDR2 from the germline V gene are DFQATT and SNEGSKA (reference sequence). The CDR3 sequence is CSARDPGQLKETQYF. DNA of the CDR3: TGCAGTGCTAGAGATCCGGGACAGTTGAAAGAGACCCAGTACTTC.

This clonotype was found a few times. The rearrangement uses TRBV7-9 and TRBJ1-2; D not certain. V lost 0 bases and J lost 0, with 8 bases in between. CDR1 is SEHNR, CDR2 FQNEAQ, per germline (reference sequence). This CDR3 spans 15 amino acids. The CDR3 region is CASSLAARTNYGYTF. CDR3 DNA sequence: TGTGCCAGCAGCTTAGCGGCCAGAACTAACTATGGCTACACCTTC.

The chain is built from TRBV7-6 and TRBJ2-2; a weak D match, TRBD2 (5 bases). Germline loops: CDR1 SGHVS, CDR2 FNYEAQ. V gave up 5 bases and J gave up 6 bases, with 10 bases separating them. The CDR3 is 13 amino acids. The DNA for the CDR3 is TGTGCCAGCAGCCCCCGTAGCGCCGGGGAGCTGTTTTTT. This translates into CASSPRSAGELFF.